This record concerns one T cell receptor (beta chain) sequence. The antigen this receptor binds is unknown. No much larger clone is present one base from it, and per-base qualities are unavailable. This specimen comes from a study of cytomegalovirus exposure and HLA in healthy donors (dated by TCRdb to about 2017). About the investigation overall: An earlier analysis of fewer than 750 of the donors reported about 280 Gb of sequence data and about 120 million unique TCR beta sequences obtained from some 200 million T cells. Around 320 gigabases of sequencing data and some 85 million unique TCR sequences were included in an early release covering around 600 HLA-typed donors. Of the 350 to 450 genotyped donors, 65% to 90% were placed in the genetic ancestry cluster associated with self-reported Caucasian donors. The study was designed to test whether signatures of past pathogen exposure could be identified by cataloging public T cell receptors. The study profiled the T cell repertoires of 500 to 800 subjects by immunosequencing and related them to cytomegalovirus serostatus. Besides the first cohort of approximately 670 subjects, a separate validation cohort made up of roughly 120 different subjects was used. To predict cytomegalovirus infection status, the study brought together high-throughput TCR immunosequencing, statistical association of individual TCRs with disease status, and machine learning. A later analysis re-examined previously published TCR beta repertoires from 600 to 700 donors and added high-resolution HLA genotyping to investigate patterns of TCR occurrence. Rather than drawing on any new phenotypic data, the later analysis identified candidate immune exposures from TCR beta sequences and the way those sequences occurred across donors. In an earlier analysis of several hundred of the donors, high-throughput TCR beta sequencing was used to judge whether each TCR beta V gene segment behaved as functional or pseudogenic. Alongside the repertoire data, information on donor age, sex, ethnicity and CMV serostatus was compiled. In a later genetic analysis, genome-wide SNP genotypes for 398 of the 666 donors were used, and that subset was treated as a discovery cohort. Every discovery cohort repertoire had been produced on one sequencing platform. HLA typing included class I and class II loci at four-digit resolution. Typing coverage varied by locus: roughly 620-630 donors for A, B, C, DRB1 and DQB1; approximately 500 for DQA1; nearly 610 for DPA1; around 450 for DPB1. About five DR-DQ haplotypes were treated as single units for association and clustering because of strong linkage in the cohort. Among about 410 genotyped donors of the cohort, an average of approximately 220,000 unique TCR beta nucleotide sequences was sequenced per donor, of which roughly 17% were non-productive. What the study reported, not specific to this receptor: Only TCR beta chains were sequenced in this cohort, and the absence of alpha or paired-chain data limited detectable features. Sequencing depth was assumed to be roughly uniform across donors in the presence/absence analyses, though that assumption may not hold. Some IMGT-functional V segments, including TRBV6-2 and TRBV6-3, could not be told apart with the 87-base-pair reads, so those segments were excluded. According to a later genetic analysis, donors in an Asian-associated ancestry cluster had fewer N-insertions in productive TCRs than the roughly 660-donor mean. In a later analysis, TCR association rates were found to vary across HLA loci, with the most associated TCRs seen for DRB1 alleles and the fewest for HLA-C alleles. A further reported finding was that TCR beta sequences accurately predicted the HLA-A and HLA-B alleles for most subjects in the first cohort. Across donors, most TCR sequences were observed very rarely, whereas some public TCRs were present in many individuals. Assigning TCR associations to individual alleles was difficult when HLA alleles, especially DR and DQ, strongly co-occurred. Because some donors lacked HLA typing at each locus, the association tests relied only on the typed subset. The only immune exposure information available for the cohort was CMV serostatus. The earlier analysis of around 600 of the donors excluded 15 to 20 rarely observed V segments, including chromosome 9 orphons, because counts were too low. A later analysis found that HLA-associated TCR beta chains were more clonally expanded and had lower generation probabilities than equally common non-associated chains. In vitro tests confirmed that a few of the cytomegalovirus-associated TCR beta chains recognize cytomegalovirus antigens. A total of 150 to 200 TCR beta chains were listed by the study as associated with cytomegalovirus. Linkage disequilibrium might explain the correlated functional status among segregating V segments, but an unknown experimental factor could not be excluded. Several of the top co-occurrence clusters appeared to be linked to parvovirus B19, influenza, CMV and Epstein-Barr virus, according to a later analysis. Most CMV-associated TCR beta chains appeared to be HLA-restricted in a later analysis, and the HLA associations seemed to be driven largely by CMV exposure. Broadly in line with IMGT annotations, most TCR beta V segments showed up in productive rearrangements about 90% or about 30% of the time in an earlier analysis of 450 to 750 of the donors. A group of highly shared sequence variants was considered likely to be a technical artifact of the sequencing pipeline. V-gene and J-gene trimming of TCR beta chains was associated with a missense DCLRE1C variant in a later genetic analysis, and the association was replicated in an independent cohort. Cytomegalovirus status was reported to be diagnosed by the classifier with high specificity and sensitivity in both the original and validation cohorts. The authors suggested that the approach could potentially be generalized to other disease states and immunological phenotypes. Specific HLA alleles were associated with 15,000 to 20,000 TCR beta sequences at a false discovery rate of 0.05 in a later analysis.

Trimming at the junction amounts to 5 bases on V and 7 bases on J, and the germline ends lie 21 bases apart. Including cysteine and phenylalanine, the CDR3 has 16 amino acids. Only the CDR3 part of the read is kept: 48 bases, read in frame from the first base. The germline V gene (reference sequence) sets CDR1 to SEHNR and CDR2 to FQNEAQ. The cohort was made up of 666 healthy bone marrow donors. At the time of sampling, every cohort member was nominally healthy, though immune exposures that went unrecorded were likely present. The donor tested CMV seropositive and was one of the 289 seropositive cohort members. Every donor gave a peripheral blood sample, and the peripheral blood mononuclear cells from that sample were used for TCR beta sequencing. Genomic DNA extraction from the blood cell samples was performed with the Qiagen DNeasy Blood Extraction Kit. The library was built by means of the immunoSEQ multiplex PCR assay. For the multiplex PCR, a mixture combining 60 forward primers for TCR Vbeta segments and 13 reverse primers for TCR Jbeta segments was used. The CDR3 region of rearranged TCR beta genes was amplified from genomic DNA by a multiplex PCR assay. The Illumina HiSeq System was used to sequence the amplified TCR beta libraries as 87-base-pair reads. As for the original processing: A later analysis tallied around 82 million unique TCR beta chains across the 650 to 750 repertoires, and about 12 million of those chains were shared by two or more donors. To remove PCR and sequencing errors, raw reads were error-corrected and collapsed into unique sequences using a nearest-neighbor algorithm that merged closely related sequences. To assign V, D and J gene segments, CDR3 sequences were aligned to IMGT reference sequences. For a sequence to be retained, a match of at least six nucleotides to both a V gene segment and a J gene segment was required. Rearrangements were called productive when the CDR3 lacked stop codons and stayed in frame with V and J; all others were non-productive. CDR3 was defined by IMGT convention, running from the second conserved V-encoded cysteine to the conserved J-encoded phenylalanine. The earlier analysis of more than 450 of the donors excluded sequences that lacked an unambiguous match to a single V gene segment. An earlier analysis of a few hundred of the donors classified V segments as functional when productive rearrangements were above 56.7% and as segregating when the standard deviation between donors was above 5%. A statistical classification framework was developed to diagnose cytomegalovirus status using the catalog of TCR beta chain sequences. In a later analysis, TCR nucleotide sequences were compared against IMGT/GENE-DB human TR gene sequences so that V and J genes could be assigned. A later analysis assigned CDR3 sequences and most-parsimonious VDJ recombination scenarios with the TCRdist pipeline. A later analysis defined each TCR beta chain by its CDR3 amino acid sequence plus V-gene family, and excluded reads lacking a unique V-gene family. As a way to deal with suspected cross-contamination and a sequencing artifact, a later analysis dropped 450 to 600 nucleotide sequences that were highly shared and had low generation probability. In a later analysis, a clonal expansion index for each public chain was calculated from normalized within-repertoire ranks of inferred template counts. A later analysis computed generation probabilities with a VDJ recombination model fitted to out-of-frame rearrangements, and checked the results against IGoR. A later analysis scored TCR-TCR, TCR-HLA and TCR-CMV co-occurrence with hypergeometric tests, applying a repertoire-size bias correction to TCR pairs. False discovery rates were estimated in a later analysis by permuting HLA or CMV assignments 20 times. A later analysis grouped co-occurring TCRs with DBSCAN, adding TCRdist sequence similarity when clustering within HLA-allele-positive subsets. Repertoires with fewer than 30,000 or more than 120,000 public chains, plus five repertoires with anomalous nucleotide sharing, were excluded from co-occurrence clustering. As stored in TCRdb, this immuneACCESS dataset retains in-frame rearrangements with V and J assigned. A fraction of the clones does not appear; measured against another copy, unresolved V genes explain less than half of the discrepancy, and the remainder lacks a known reason. Clone size and the V and J calls come from that table; the DNA yielded D and trimming. Here the sample has tens of thousands of clones; 81% occur a single time. The top ten clones comprise about 1.2% of the sample.

The receptor was derived from a girl aged 2-10 years in good health and CMV-seropositive. The material sequenced was PBMCs. The chain is made from TRBV7-9 and TRBJ2-1, and TRBD2 may be the D gene, going by 6 matching bases. The CDR3 corresponds to CASSPQTSGITNEQFF. The DNA sequence is given as TGTGCCAGCAGCCCGCAGACTAGTGGGATAACAAATGAGCAGTTCTTC.